This is a list of T cell receptor beta chains from one sample in a study of cytomegalovirus exposure and HLA in healthy donors. The protocol was immunoSEQ multiplex PCR, while the TCRdb copy is restricted to in-frame clones and leaves out a portion. In the table there are over 45,000 clones, 81% of which are singletons. What was sequenced was PBMCs. All receptors derive from a boy between 5 and 17 years old in good health and CMV-seropositive. The CDR3 runs from the conserved cysteine through the conserved F or W. A D gene is named only where the DNA matches it firmly. Rows may omit the clone size; those that give it use once, few, many or a size class.

d_gene | j_gene | v_gene | abundance | CDR3nt | CDR3aa
NA | TRBJ1-1 | TRBV7-9 | once | TGTGCCAGCAGCCTGGGGGGGAGGAAAGCTTTCTTT | CASSLGGRKAFF
TRBD1 | TRBJ2-4 | TRBV6-5 | NA | TGTGCCAGCAGATCTCTCGGACAGGGAGAAAACATTCAGTACTTC | CASRSLGQGENIQYF
TRBD1 | TRBJ2-2 | TRBV5-1 | NA | TGCGCCAGCAGCTTATGGTCAGGGGGAACCGGGGAGCTGTTTTTT | CASSLWSGGTGELFF
NA | TRBJ1-5 | TRBV6-4 | NA | TGTGCCAGCAGTGTTTGGGACACCGGTCGTGATCAGCCCCAGCATTTT | CASSVWDTGRDQPQHF
TRBD2 | TRBJ2-3 | TRBV19 | NA | TGTGCCAGTAGTATAATGGGCGGGGGGGCTAAAGATACGCAGTATTTT | CASSIMGGGAKDTQYF
NA | TRBJ2-1 | TRBV11-1 | NA | TGTGCCAGCAGCTTGGGCCTCTCCTACAATGAGCAGTTCTTC | CASSLGLSYNEQFF
NA | TRBJ1-2 | TRBV29-1 | NA | TGCAGCGTGATCCGGGAGAACTATGGCTACACCTTC | CSVIRENYGYTF
NA | TRBJ2-6 | TRBV28 | NA | TGTGCCAGCAGTCTTCCCCTCGGGGGGGCCAACGTCCTGACTTTC | CASSLPLGGANVLTF
TRBD2 | TRBJ2-1 | TRBV11-3 | NA | TGTGCCAGCAGCTTCCGAGCGGGGGAGCAGTTCTTC | CASSFRAGEQFF
NA | TRBJ1-1 | TRBV5-1 | NA | TGCGCCAGCAGCTTGGAGGGGGTGAGCACTGAAGCTTTCTTT | CASSLEGVSTEAFF
TRBD1 | TRBJ2-2 | TRBV11-3 | NA | TGTGCCAGCAGCCGGACAGGGGAAAAAACCGGGGAGCTGTTTTTT | CASSRTGEKTGELFF
NA | TRBJ2-1 | TRBV7-9 | once | TGTGCCAGTACAGACGTAGTAGTTAGCTCCTACAATGAGCAGTTCTTC | CASTDVVVSSYNEQFF
NA | TRBJ2-7 | TRBV7-9 | NA | TGTGCCAGCAGCCTACTCGCCTCCTACGAGCAGTACTTC | CASSLLASYEQYF
NA | TRBJ1-3 | TRBV5-1 | once | TGCGCCAGCAGCTTGGAAGGGGCCTCTGGAAACACCATATATTTT | CASSLEGASGNTIYF
NA | TRBJ1-2 | TRBV16 | NA | TGTGCCAGCAGCGTCATCGAAGTTCTTCGGGACTATGGCTACACCTTC | CASSVIEVLRDYGYTF
NA | TRBJ1-4 | TRBV2 | NA | TGTGCCAGCTTAGGGGCGTATGAAAAACTGTTTTTT | CASLGAYEKLFF
NA | TRBJ2-2 | TRBV19 | NA | TGTGCCAGTAGTATTTTGGGAGGGACAGGACATTACACCGGGGAGCTGTTTTTT | CASSILGGTGHYTGELFF
TRBD2 | TRBJ2-3 | TRBV10-3 | NA | TGTGCCATCAGTGAGTTACTAGCGGGCACAGATACGCAGTATTTT | CAISELLAGTDTQYF
NA | TRBJ2-7 | TRBV7-2 | NA | TGTGCCAGCAGCATAGGAACACAGTCCTACGAGCAGTACTTC | CASSIGTQSYEQYF
NA | TRBJ1-2 | TRBV5-4 | once | TGTGCCAGCAGCTTGCTCGTGGGGTTGGGGACTGAAGGCTATGGCTACACCTTC | CASSLLVGLGTEGYGYTF
NA | TRBJ1-3 | TRBV18 | NA | TGTGCCAGCTCGGGTGGACAGAGCTACTCTGGAAACACCATATATTTT | CASSGGQSYSGNTIYF
TRBD2 | TRBJ2-3 | TRBV5-5 | NA | TGTGCCAGCAGATCGGCAGACCGGGCGGGAGCCACAGATACGCAGTATTTT | CASRSADRAGATDTQYF
NA | TRBJ2-1 | TRBV20-1 | NA | TGCAGTGCTAAGGCAACAGAAGAGTTCTTC | CSAKATEEFF
NA | TRBJ1-2 | TRBV5-6 | NA | TGTGCCAGCAGCTTAGACCGTAGGGCAGGGAACTATGGCTACACCTTC | CASSLDRRAGNYGYTF
TRBD2 | TRBJ2-2 | TRBV5-4 | few | TGTGCCAGCAGACGGGGGGGGGCAACCGGGGAGCTGTTTTTT | CASRRGGATGELFF
NA | TRBJ2-3 | TRBV15 | few | TGTGCCACCAGCAGATTCGGCAGGGGTCCCCTCACAGATACGCAGTATTTT | CATSRFGRGPLTDTQYF
TRBD1 | TRBJ2-7 | TRBV11-3 | few | TGTGCCAGCAGTACAGGGGGCAACCACGAGCAGTACTTC | CASSTGGNHEQYF
TRBD1 | TRBJ2-7 | TRBV6-5 | NA | TGTGCCAGCTCAGCCTACAGGGGCAGCTCCTACGAGCAGTACTTC | CASSAYRGSSYEQYF
NA | TRBJ2-3 | TRBV6-5 | NA | TGTGCCAGCAGTTACGCAGGGAACGATGAAGATACGCAGTATTTT | CASSYAGNDEDTQYF
TRBD1 | TRBJ2-5 | TRBV18 | NA | TGTGCCAGCTCACGTACCGCTGCGGGACAGGGGATGCAAGAGACCCAGTACTTC | CASSRTAAGQGMQETQYF
NA | TRBJ1-1 | TRBV4-2 | few | TGTGCCAGCAGCCAGGACCCTGGGGGCGTTAGGGCGGACACTGAAGCTTTCTTT | CASSQDPGGVRADTEAFF
TRBD1 | TRBJ1-2 | TRBV20-1 | NA | TGCAGTGCTAGGACAGGGAGGGGCTACACCTTC | CSARTGRGYTF
NA | TRBJ2-1 | TRBV4-1 | NA | TGCGCCAGCAGCCAAGGAGCGGGTGGTCTTGAGCAGTTCTTC | CASSQGAGGLEQFF
NA | TRBJ2-5 | TRBV5-4 | NA | TGTGCCAGCAGCCGAAAGCCAGGAAAACAAGAGACCCAGTACTTC | CASSRKPGKQETQYF
NA | TRBJ2-3 | TRBV4-1 | NA | TGCGCCAGCAGCCAAGGGGCAGCCTGGGATACGCAGTATTTT | CASSQGAAWDTQYF
NA | TRBJ1-5 | TRBV2 | NA | TGTGCCAGCAGTGGGGCAATTCAGCCCCAGCATTTT | CASSGAIQPQHF
TRBD1 | TRBJ1-1 | TRBV9 | NA | TGTGCCAGCAGCGTTCAGGGGGCCAACACTGAAGCTTTCTTT | CASSVQGANTEAFF
NA | TRBJ2-2 | TRBV5-1 | NA | TGCGCCAGCAGCTTGGGCAGGTCGAACACCGGGGAGCTGTTTTTT | CASSLGRSNTGELFF
NA | TRBJ2-5 | TRBV5-6 | NA | TGTGCCAGCAGCTTGGGAGACTCGATAGAGACCCAGTACTTC | CASSLGDSIETQYF
TRBD2 | TRBJ2-7 | TRBV27 | once | TGTGCCGGGGGTGGGGGGGGGTACTTC | CAGGGGGYF
NA | TRBJ2-5 | TRBV12-5 | NA | TGTGCTAGTGGCCGGGGTGTGTCGTACCAAGAGACCCAGTACTTC | CASGRGVSYQETQYF
TRBD2 | TRBJ2-1 | TRBV12-5 | NA | TGTGCTAGTGGCCTTCGCGGGGGGGGTCAGTTCTTC | CASGLRGGGQFF
NA | TRBJ2-3 | TRBV7-7 | NA | TGTGCTAGCAGCTTAGGAGGAAATACGCAGTATTTT | CASSLGGNTQYF
NA | TRBJ2-2 | TRBV11-2 | NA | TGTGCCAGCAGCTCTCTTACAGGACACACCGGGGAGCTGTTTTTT | CASSSLTGHTGELFF
NA | TRBJ2-4 | TRBV11-2 | NA | TGTGCCAGCAGCGGCGACAGGGAGGACATTCAGTACTTC | CASSGDREDIQYF
NA | TRBJ1-1 | TRBV4-1 | NA | TGCGCCAGCAGCCAAGACCGGGCTGAAGCTTTCTTT | CASSQDRAEAFF
TRBD2 | TRBJ2-7 | TRBV7-9 | NA | TGTTCCAGCAGCTCCACGGGGGGGGCTGGGGCCTACGAGCAGTACTTC | CSSSSTGGAGAYEQYF
NA | TRBJ2-1 | TRBV27 | NA | TGTGCCAGCAGTTTTGGCGCAGGGGTAGCTGAGCAGTTCTTC | CASSFGAGVAEQFF
TRBD1 | TRBJ1-1 | TRBV7-9 | NA | TGTGCCAGCAGACGGACCGGGACAGGGTGGTTGCGGAACACTGAAGCTTTCTTT | CASRRTGTGWLRNTEAFF
TRBD1 | TRBJ1-6 | TRBV4-1 | NA | TGCGCCAGCAGCCAGCCCCGGGACAGGGTGGGATCACCCCTCCACTTT | CASSQPRDRVGSPLHF
NA | TRBJ2-3 | TRBV27 | NA | TGTGCCAGCAGTTTACGGGACAACACAGATACGCAGTATTTT | CASSLRDNTDTQYF
NA | TRBJ2-7 | TRBV27 | NA | TGTGCCAGCTGTCTCCAAGGGGATTCCGAGCAGTACTTC | CASCLQGDSEQYF
NA | TRBJ1-1 | TRBV2 | few | TGTGCCAGCAGCTACAGGGAAGTTACTGAAGCTTTCTTT | CASSYREVTEAFF
TRBD1 | TRBJ1-6 | TRBV7-8 | NA | TGTGCCAGCACCCTCCGGGACAGGGATTCACCCCTCCACTTT | CASTLRDRDSPLHF
NA | TRBJ1-1 | TRBV6-1 | NA | TGTGCCAGCAGTGGTGTTCGGACTGAAGCTTTCTTT | CASSGVRTEAFF
TRBD1 | TRBJ1-1 | TRBV4-1 | NA | TGCGCCAGCAGCCAACCGACAGGGTTGGTAAACACTGAAGCTTTCTTT | CASSQPTGLVNTEAFF
NA | TRBJ2-7 | TRBV9 | few | TGTGCCAGCGGGGAGCACGAGCAGTACTTC | CASGEHEQYF
NA | TRBJ1-1 | TRBV7-2 | NA | TGTGCCAGCAGCTTATGGGAGGGAGAAGCTTTCTTT | CASSLWEGEAFF